A single sample is the source of the 10 T cell receptor beta chains below, sequenced in a study of PD-L1 blockade in urothelial cancer. Noted time point: peripheral blood 6 weeks after treatment start. This table comes from immunoSEQ multiplex PCR, and its TCRdb copy is limited to in-frame clones, with some not included. The sample has tens of thousands of clones, 91% seen once. The material was PBMCs, obtained around atezolizumab (anti-PD-L1) treatment. The receptors derive from a woman aged 80 or over with urothelial cancer.

This chain joins TRBV5-1 and TRBJ2-1; 7 bases align to TRBD2. Per the germline V gene, CDR1 is SGHRS and CDR2 is YFSETQ. V lost 0 bases, J lost 10 bases, and 4 bases stayed unmatched. The CDR3 runs to 13 residues. The CDR3 spells CASSLVLSGEQFF. CDR3 nucleotide sequence: TGCGCCAGCAGCTTGGTCCTTAGCGGGGAGCAGTTCTTC.

The J gene is TRBJ2-7, the V gene TRBV15; D is possibly TRBD2 (5 bases). CDR3 size: 14 residues. The V end was cut by 1 base, the J end by 3 bases, with 10 bases between. The germline V gene has CDR1 LNHNV and CDR2 YYDKDF (reference sequence). The CDR3 is CATSRVLGGYEQYF. CDR3 nucleotides: TGTGCCACCAGCAGAGTCCTTGGAGGCTACGAGCAGTACTTC.

This rearrangement joins TRBV30 to TRBJ2-1, with 15 bases lining up with TRBD2. This CDR3 region has 13 residues. Trimming cost V 3 bases and J 14 bases; bases outside gene matches: 5. Germline V gives CDR1 GTSNPN, CDR2 SVGIG (reference sequence). CDR3 region: CAWRGLAGGREFF. DNA of the CDR3: TGTGCCTGGAGGGGACTAGCGGGAGGACGAGAGTTCTTC. The whole variable domain, filled in from reference TRBV30 and TRBJ2-1, reads SQTIHQWPATLVQPVGSPLSLECTVEGTSNPNLYWYRQAAGRGLQLLFYSVGIGQISSEVPQNLSASRPQDRQFILSSKKLLLSDSGFYLCAWRGLAGGREFFGPGTRLTVL.

The J gene is TRBJ2-1, the V gene TRBV7-3, with D possibly matching TRBD2 (6 bases). The CDR3 length is 15 residues. Germline V gene sequence: CDR1 SGHTA, CDR2 FQGTGA. V was shortened by 5 bases and J by 8 bases, with 19 bases between the two germline ends. In DNA form, the CDR3 reads TGTGCCAGCAGCCTCATGAGAGGGAGGACGGATGAGCAGTTCTTC. This translates into CASSLMRGRTDEQFF.

This clone has only one observation. The chain employs TRBV5-6 and TRBJ2-7; TRBD1 agrees at 8 bases. Germline values: CDR1 SGHDT, CDR2 YYEEEE. The CDR3 spans 14 residues. The junction had 7 bases not matched to a gene; V was cut back by 4 bases and J by 4 bases. The CDR3 DNA follows: TGTGCCAGCAGCCAGACAGGGGAATTGTACGAGCAGTACTTC. Residues: CASSQTGELYEQYF.

This chain joins TRBV5-4 and TRBJ2-7, with TRBD1 matching over 7 bases. Germline loops: CDR1 SGHNT, CDR2 YYREEE (reference sequence). The CDR3 consists of 15 residues. Trimming cost V 4 bases and J 2 bases; bases outside gene matches: 9. In DNA form, the CDR3 reads TGTGCCAGCAGCAGGACGGGACAGAAAACCTACGAGCAGTACTTC. Protein product: CASSRTGQKTYEQYF.

The rearrangement joins TRBV4-2 to TRBJ1-1, with 8 nucleotides matching TRBD1. The trim removed 3 bases at V and 1 base at J, leaving 1 base unmatched. This CDR3 region has 14 residues. The germline V gene encodes CDR1 LGHNA and CDR2 YNFKEQ. The chain's CDR3 is CASSQGQANTEAFF. The CDR3 nucleotides read TGTGCCAGCAGCCAGGGACAGGCGAACACTGAAGCTTTCTTT.

The V call is TRBV5-1, the J call TRBJ2-3, with a tentative D call TRBD1 (6 bases). The length of the CDR3 is 14 residues. Per germline, CDR1 SGHRS and CDR2 YFSETQ. Trimming took 4 bases from V and 1 from J, leaving 10 bases between them. The CDR3 sequence is CASSLGQRTDTQYF. Here the CDR3 DNA reads TGCGCCAGCAGCCTCGGACAGCGCACAGATACGCAGTATTTT.

The gene calls are TRBV7-6 and TRBJ1-4, with TRBD1 matching 7 bases. V shed 5 bases and J 5 bases; nucleotides not matched to a gene: 20. The germline gives CDR1 SGHVS, CDR2 FNYEAQ. The CDR3 is 19 residues long. The CDR3 is CASSLLAGTATLRNEKLFF. The CDR3, as DNA: TGTGCCAGCAGCCTACTAGCGGGGACAGCTACACTCCGGAATGAAAAACTGTTTTTT.

This clone was detected a few times. The chain uses TRBV19 and TRBJ2-7, with 9 bases identical to TRBD1. The CDR3 is made up of 15 amino acids. CDR1 and CDR2 (germline): LNHDA, SQIVND (reference sequence). Trimming at V came to 3 bases and at J to 1 base, leaving 4 bases not matched to a gene. The chain's CDR3 is CASSMEGQGSYEQYF. CDR3 in DNA: TGTGCCAGTAGTATGGAGGGACAGGGTTCCTACGAGCAGTACTTC. Full variable domain (outside the CDR3, taken from reference TRBV19 and TRBJ2-7): DGGITQSPKYLFRKEGQNVTLSCEQNLNHDAMYWYRQDPGQGLRLIYYSQIVNDFQKGDIAEGYSVSREKKESFPLTVTSAQKNPTAFYLCASSMEGQGSYEQYFGPGTRLTVT.